Detailed here is one T cell receptor (beta chain). The target antigen is unknown. At sampling all donors were nominally healthy, likely with unrecorded immune exposures. It was with 60 Vbeta and 13 Jbeta primers that the PCR ran. The repertoire was sequenced with immunoSEQ multiplex PCR; TCRdb's copy has only in-frame clones and lacks some. This table holds 55,000 to 85,000 clones. From germline, CDR1 is SEHNR and CDR2 FQNEAQ (reference sequence). Between the trimmed V and J ends, which lost 5 bases and 8 bases, there was a span of 10 bases. This CDR3 is 12 amino acids long. This entry is derived from a study of cytomegalovirus exposure and HLA in healthy donors. Study-wide results and limits: A later analysis showed HLA-associated TCR beta chains outstripping equally common others in clonal expansion.

The receptor was isolated from a female donor in good health and CMV-seropositive. What was sequenced was PBMCs. The chain uses TRBV7-9 and TRBJ1-3, with D possibly matching TRBD1 (5 bases). DNA of the CDR3: TGTGCCAGCAGCCCAGGGTCAGACACCATATATTTT. It is translated as CASSPGSDTIYF.